This T cell receptor (beta chain) is drawn from a study of CD8 T cells in ankylosing spondylitis. About this clonotype itself: As yet, its antigen is unknown.

Overall study findings and caveats: What appeared characteristic of ankylosing spondylitis blood was a TCR beta motif of 7 or 8 highly homologous variants.

Making use of molecular barcodes, quantitative 5'-RACE generated TCR beta libraries. TCRdb redid the calling of the 5' RACE reads with MiXCR, one entry per CDR3 protein. The table includes about 800,000 distinct CDR3 sequences, approximately 10% detected once. V was pared by 3 bases and J by 6 bases, with 18 bases between. This CDR3 spans 15 amino acids. The sequence was obtained from a male donor with ankylosing spondylitis. The chain links TRBV12-3 or TRBV12-4 to TRBJ2-7; D is unresolved. The sequencing sample was made of blood, either unsorted or a sorted T cell fraction (not recorded which). The CDR3 spells CASSFRGHGRTEQYF. CDR3 bases: TGTGCCAGCAGTTTTAGAGGCCACGGACGGACCGAGCAGTACTTC.